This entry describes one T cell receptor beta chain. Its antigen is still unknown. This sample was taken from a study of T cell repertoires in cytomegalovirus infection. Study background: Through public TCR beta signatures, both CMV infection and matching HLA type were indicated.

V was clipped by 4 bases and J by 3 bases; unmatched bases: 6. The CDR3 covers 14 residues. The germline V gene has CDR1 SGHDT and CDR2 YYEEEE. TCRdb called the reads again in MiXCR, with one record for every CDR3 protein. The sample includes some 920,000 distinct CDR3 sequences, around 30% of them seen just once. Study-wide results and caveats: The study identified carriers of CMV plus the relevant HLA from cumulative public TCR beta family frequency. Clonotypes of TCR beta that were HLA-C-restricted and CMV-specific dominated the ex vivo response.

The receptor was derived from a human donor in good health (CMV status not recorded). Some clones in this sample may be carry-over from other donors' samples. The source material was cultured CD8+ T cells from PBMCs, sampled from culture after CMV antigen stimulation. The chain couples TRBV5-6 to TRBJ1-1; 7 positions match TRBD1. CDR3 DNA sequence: TGTGCCAGCAGCGCGGACAGGTTGGACACTGAAGCTTTCTTT. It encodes CASSADRLDTEAFF.